Detailed here is one TCR beta chain. What it recognizes is unknown. This entry comes from a study of cytomegalovirus exposure and HLA in healthy donors. As for the study in general: It was reported in a later analysis that the 100 to 150 validation repertoires used the same platform as the 666 first-cohort repertoires.

V was clipped by 0 bases and J by 6 bases; unmatched bases: 3. Germline values: CDR1 SGHRS, CDR2 YFSETQ. The CDR3 loop spans 14 amino acids. Method: immunoSEQ multiplex PCR; TCRdb's copy keeps in-frame clones and lacks some. This sample has approximately 80,000 clones, with approximately 94% found just once. Overall study results and limits: According to the study, 160 or so TCR beta chains were cytomegalovirus-associated. In a later analysis, first-cohort TCR clusters were found to tend to co-occur in the approximately 120 validation repertoires. CMV antigen specificity was confirmed in vitro for a few CMV-associated chains.

The chain recombines TRBV5-1 with TRBJ1-5, with 7 bases fitting TRBD1. The TCR comes from a woman aged 25 to 39 in good health and CMV-seronegative. Sample: PBMCs. The CDR3 bases are TGCGCCAGCAGCTTGGCCCAGGGGGGTCAGCCCCAGCATTTT. This translates into CASSLAQGGQPQHF. The variable domain in full, completed from reference TRBV5-1 and TRBJ1-5, reads KAGVTQTPRYLIKTRGQQVTLSCSPISGHRSVSWYQQTPGQGLQFLFEYFSETQRNKGNFPGRFSGRQFSNSRSEMNVSTLELGDSALYLCASSLAQGGQPQHFGDGTRLSIL.